These T cell receptor beta chains were read from a single sample in a study of cytomegalovirus exposure and HLA in healthy donors. Sequenced by immunoSEQ multiplex PCR; TCRdb stores in-frame clones only, minus some. The sample carries about 130,000 clones, 66% recorded once. The material sequenced was PBMCs. The receptors come from a human donor in good health. The CDR3 runs from the conserved cysteine through the conserved F or W. D genes are given only for firm matches. Clone size is stated in some rows and not others, as once, few, many or a class when expanded.

d_call clone_size j_call v_call cdr3_nt cdr3_aa
TRBD1 few TRBJ1-1 TRBV27 TGTGCCAGCAGTTTACGGATGACAGGGGACTTTGAAGCTTTCTTT CASSLRMTGDFEAFF
- few TRBJ2-7 TRBV4-3 TGCGCCAGCAGCCAACAGACAGGGAGGTACGAGCAGTACTTC CASSQQTGRYEQYF
TRBD1 - TRBJ2-7 TRBV6-6 TGTGCCAGCAGTGACCCGAGGACAGGGGTCCACGAGCAGTACTTC CASSDPRTGVHEQYF
TRBD2 - TRBJ2-7 TRBV7-9 TGTGCCAGCAGCTTAGCGGGGAGGGACTACGAGCAGTACTTC CASSLAGRDYEQYF
TRBD1 once TRBJ1-5 TRBV18 TGTGCCAGCTCACCACCGAGCGGGACAGGAATCAATCAGCCCCAGCATTTT CASSPPSGTGINQPQHF
- - TRBJ1-2 TRBV27 TGTGCCAGCAGTTTGAACAGGGCAGCTGGCTACACCTTC CASSLNRAAGYTF
TRBD1 - TRBJ2-3 TRBV4-1 TGCGCCAGCAGCCAAGTCGGGACAGGGCGCACAGATACGCAGTATTTT CASSQVGTGRTDTQYF
- few TRBJ1-5 TRBV27 TGTGCCAGCAGTCTCCAGGGAGGGCCGGGGCCCCAGCATTTT CASSLQGGPGPQHF
- - TRBJ2-5 TRBV29-1 TGCAGCGTTGTGGGAGTCCAAGAGACCCAGTACTTC CSVVGVQETQYF
TRBD2 - TRBJ2-5 TRBV5-1 TGCGCCAGCAGCCAATATATGGGGGGGGATGAGACCCAGTACTTC CASSQYMGGDETQYF
TRBD1 - TRBJ1-2 TRBV7-9 TGTGCCAGCAGCCCCCCTGGACAGGGTGTCGACTATGGCTACACCTTC CASSPPGQGVDYGYTF
- - TRBJ1-5 TRBV6-5 TGTGCCAGCAGTCGTGGGGCTAGCAATCAGCCCCAGCATTTT CASSRGASNQPQHF
- - TRBJ1-4 TRBV20-1 TGCAGTGCCAGGACGGGAGAAAAACTGTTTTTT CSARTGEKLFF
- - TRBJ2-5 TRBV2 TGTGCCAGCAACCCGGCGAGGGAGACCCAGTACTTC CASNPARETQYF
- - TRBJ2-1 TRBV9 TGTGCCAGCAGCGTAGGAGGTGGTGGTGAGCAGTTCTTC CASSVGGGGEQFF
- - TRBJ2-2 TRBV9 TGTGCCAGCAGCGTAGTACAGGGGAACACCGGGGAGCTGTTTTTT CASSVVQGNTGELFF
TRBD2 few TRBJ2-7 TRBV9 TGTGCCAGCAGCGTCACCCCTAGCGGGGCGTGGGGCGAGCAGTACTTC CASSVTPSGAWGEQYF
TRBD1 - TRBJ2-5 TRBV18 TGTGCCAGCTCAACAGGGGCGCAAGAGACCCAGTACTTC CASSTGAQETQYF
TRBD1 - TRBJ2-2 TRBV29-1 TGCAGCTGCCAACAGGGGCGGGCCACCGGGGAGCTGTTTTTT CSCQQGRATGELFF
TRBD1 - TRBJ1-1 TRBV4-1 TGCGCCAGCAGCCTCCTACCCCCTCGGACAGGGGACACTGAAGCTTTCTTT CASSLLPPRTGDTEAFF
- - TRBJ1-1 TRBV11-3 TGTGCCAGCAGCGTACGGGGGGGGTACACTGAAGCTTTCTTT CASSVRGGYTEAFF
TRBD1 - TRBJ2-2 TRBV6-4 TGTGCCAGCAGCGGACAGGGGACCACCGGGGAGCTGTTTTTT CASSGQGTTGELFF
TRBD1 - TRBJ2-5 TRBV6-6 TGTGCCAGCAGTTTGGGACAGGTCCAAGAGACCCAGTACTTC CASSLGQVQETQYF
TRBD1 - TRBJ1-5 TRBV4-1 TGCGCCAGCAGCCACCGACAGGGAAGCGATCAGCCCCAGCATTTT CASSHRQGSDQPQHF
- - TRBJ2-3 TRBV9 TGTGCCAGCAGCGTAGCGTCTACCACAGATACGCAGTATTTT CASSVASTTDTQYF
- few TRBJ2-5 TRBV4-3 TGCGCCAGCAGCCAGGGGACACTGGAGACCCAGTACTTC CASSQGTLETQYF
TRBD1 - TRBJ1-4 TRBV5-4 TGTGCCAGCAGCTTGCCTTCGACAGGGGAAAAACTGTTTTTT CASSLPSTGEKLFF
- - TRBJ2-2 TRBV28 TGTGCCGGCCAGGTCGCGAACACCGGGGAGCTGTTTTTT CAGQVANTGELFF
TRBD2 - TRBJ2-7 TRBV27 TGTGCCAGCAGATCCTTTCTAGCGGAGAGTTCCTACGAGCAGTACTTC CASRSFLAESSYEQYF
TRBD2 few TRBJ2-2 TRBV9 TGTGCCAGCAGCGCACCCGCGGGGGGGAGGACCGAGACCGGGGAGCTGTTTTTT CASSAPAGGRTETGELFF
TRBD2 - TRBJ2-7 TRBV18 TGTGCCAGCTCACCACCGATTACTAGCGGGAGTCGCGAGCAGTACTTC CASSPPITSGSREQYF
TRBD1 - TRBJ1-4 TRBV5-1 TGCGCCAGCAGCTTATGTAGGGGGCTCTTGTGTAATGAAAAACTGTTTTTT CASSLCRGLLCNEKLFF
- - TRBJ1-5 TRBV28 TGTGCCAGCAGCCAGGGCGGTAGCAATCAGCCCCAGCATTTT CASSQGGSNQPQHF
- - TRBJ2-7 TRBV25-1 TGTGCCAGCAGTGAATTCTTTGGTCGCCAGGCAGGGGACGGCGAGCAGTACTTC CASSEFFGRQAGDGEQYF
- - TRBJ2-2 TRBV14 TGTGCCAGCAGCCGATTTAGCGGCCTTAAGAACACCGGGGAGCTGTTTTTT CASSRFSGLKNTGELFF
- - TRBJ2-5 TRBV1 TGCACCAGCAGCCAGGGACTAGCTCCGCGTGAGCAAGAGACCCAGTACTTC CTSSQGLAPREQETQYF